The clone carrying this TCR beta chain was detected only a few times. Its antigen remains unidentified. Every isolated RNA sample was fully reverse transcribed, so sequencing captured expressed TCRB transcripts. Several million reads were obtained on average from naive, central memory and regulatory T cell samples. The assay was immunoSEQ multiplex PCR, and TCRdb's table has in-frame clones only and misses some. The table records some 350,000 clones, roughly 9.8% of them present only once. The data stem from a study of beta chain features in type 1 diabetes. Isolation of CD4+ naive, central memory, regulatory and stem cell-like memory cells was achieved by sorting via CD45RO/CCR7/CD25/CD127/CD95/CD27. The study, taken as a whole, reports: Patients with Type 1 diabetes showed moderately but significantly shorter TCRB CDR3s in all four CD4+ subsets.

The sequencing sample was made of central memory CD4+ T cells from blood. This clonotype was obtained from a man younger than 40 with type 1 diabetes.

DNA of the CDR3: TGTGCCAGCAGCTTTGGGGACGGAGCCTACGAGCAGTACTTC. It codes for CASSFGDGAYEQYF. V gene TRBV7-2 combines with J gene TRBJ2-7; possibly TRBD1 or TRBD2 for D (5 bases each). CDR3 length equals 14 residues. V was clipped by 3 bases and J by 2 bases, with 11 bases between them. Looked up from germline, CDR1 is SGHTA and CDR2 is FQGNSA.